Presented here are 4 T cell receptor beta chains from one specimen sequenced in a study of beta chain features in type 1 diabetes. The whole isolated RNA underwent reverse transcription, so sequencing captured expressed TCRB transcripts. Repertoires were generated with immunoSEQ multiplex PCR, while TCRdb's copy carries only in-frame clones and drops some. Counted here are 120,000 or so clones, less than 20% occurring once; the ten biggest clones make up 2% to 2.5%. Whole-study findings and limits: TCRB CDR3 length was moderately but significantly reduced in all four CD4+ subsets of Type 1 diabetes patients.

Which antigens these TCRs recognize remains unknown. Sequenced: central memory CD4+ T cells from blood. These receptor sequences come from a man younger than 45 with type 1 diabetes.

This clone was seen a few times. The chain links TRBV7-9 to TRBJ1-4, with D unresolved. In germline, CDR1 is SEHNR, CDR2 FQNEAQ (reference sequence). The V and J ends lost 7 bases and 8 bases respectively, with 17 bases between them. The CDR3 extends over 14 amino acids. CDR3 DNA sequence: TGTGCCAGCACAGCCGCCTCGGTAGGGGAAAAACTGTTTTTT. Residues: CASTAASVGEKLFF.

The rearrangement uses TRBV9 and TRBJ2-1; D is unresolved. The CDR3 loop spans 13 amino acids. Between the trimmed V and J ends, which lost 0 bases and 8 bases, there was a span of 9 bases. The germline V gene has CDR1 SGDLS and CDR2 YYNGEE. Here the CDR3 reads CASSVGPADEQFF. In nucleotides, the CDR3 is TGTGCCAGCAGCGTAGGGCCCGCCGATGAGCAGTTCTTC.

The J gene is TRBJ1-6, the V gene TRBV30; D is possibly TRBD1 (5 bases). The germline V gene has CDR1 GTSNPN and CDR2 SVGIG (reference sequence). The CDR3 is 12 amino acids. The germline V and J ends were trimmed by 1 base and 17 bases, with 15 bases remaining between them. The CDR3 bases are TGTGCCTGGAGTGGCAGGATTGGGGGGTTCCACTTT. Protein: CAWSGRIGGFHF. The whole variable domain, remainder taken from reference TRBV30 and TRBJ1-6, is SQTIHQWPATLVQPVGSPLSLECTVEGTSNPNLYWYRQAAGRGLQLLFYSVGIGQISSEVPQNLSASRPQDRQFILSSKKLLLSDSGFYLCAWSGRIGGFHFGNGTRLTVT.

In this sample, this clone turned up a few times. The CDR3 spells CASSEGRADTDTQYF. Here the CDR3 DNA reads TGTGCCAGCAGTGAAGGCAGGGCCGACACAGATACGCAGTATTTT. This chain links TRBV2 with TRBJ2-3, with D maybe TRBD1 (5 bases). Germline CDR1 SNHLY, CDR2 FYNNEI. V gave up 1 base and J gave up 2 bases, with 10 bases separating them. The CDR3 extends over 15 amino acids.